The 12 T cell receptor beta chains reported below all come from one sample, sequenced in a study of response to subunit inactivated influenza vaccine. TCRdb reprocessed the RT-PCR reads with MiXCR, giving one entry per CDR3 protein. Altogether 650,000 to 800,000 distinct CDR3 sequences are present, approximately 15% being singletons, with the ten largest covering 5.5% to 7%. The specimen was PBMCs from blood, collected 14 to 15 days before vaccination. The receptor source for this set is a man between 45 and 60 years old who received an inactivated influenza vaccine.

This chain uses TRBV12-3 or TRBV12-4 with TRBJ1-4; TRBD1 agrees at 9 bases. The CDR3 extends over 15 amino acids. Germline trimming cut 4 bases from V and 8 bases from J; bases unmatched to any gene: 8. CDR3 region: CASSSGTGIGEKLFF. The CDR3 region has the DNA TGTGCCAGCAGTTCCGGGACAGGGATTGGGGAAAAACTGTTTTTT.

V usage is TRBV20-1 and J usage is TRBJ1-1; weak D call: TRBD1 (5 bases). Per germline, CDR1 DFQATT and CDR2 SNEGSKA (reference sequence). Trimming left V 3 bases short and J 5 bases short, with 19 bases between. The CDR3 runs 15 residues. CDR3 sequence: CSAREPGRVRTEAFF. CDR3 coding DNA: TGCAGTGCTAGGGAGCCGGGCAGGGTTCGGACTGAAGCTTTCTTT.

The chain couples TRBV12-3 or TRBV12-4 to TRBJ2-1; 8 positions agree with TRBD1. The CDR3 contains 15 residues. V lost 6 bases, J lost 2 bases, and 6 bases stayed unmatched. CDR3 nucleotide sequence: TGTGCCAGCAGGCTACGACAGGGGACCTACAATGAGCAGTTCTTC. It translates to CASRLRQGTYNEQFF.

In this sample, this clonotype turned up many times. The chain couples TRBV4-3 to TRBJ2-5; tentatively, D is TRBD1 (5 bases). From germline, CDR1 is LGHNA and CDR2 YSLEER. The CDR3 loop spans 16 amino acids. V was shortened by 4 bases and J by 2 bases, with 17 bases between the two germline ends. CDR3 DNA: TGCGCCAGCAGCCGACAATTTGGTGGGGCGCAAGAGACCCAGTACTTC. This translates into CASSRQFGGAQETQYF.

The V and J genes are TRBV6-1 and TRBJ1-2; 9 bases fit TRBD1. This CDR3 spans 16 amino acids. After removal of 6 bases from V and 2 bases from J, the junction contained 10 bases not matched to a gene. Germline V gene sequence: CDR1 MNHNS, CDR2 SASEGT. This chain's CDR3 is CASSLTRDRANYGYTF. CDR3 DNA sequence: TGTGCCAGCAGCCTGACCCGGGACAGGGCGAACTATGGCTACACCTTC.

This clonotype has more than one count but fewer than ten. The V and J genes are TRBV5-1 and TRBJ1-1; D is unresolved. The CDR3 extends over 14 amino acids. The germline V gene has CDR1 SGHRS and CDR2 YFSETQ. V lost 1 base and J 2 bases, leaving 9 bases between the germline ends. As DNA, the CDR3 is TGCGCCAGCAGCTTGAACACCTACAACACTGAAGCTTTCTTT. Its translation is CASSLNTYNTEAFF. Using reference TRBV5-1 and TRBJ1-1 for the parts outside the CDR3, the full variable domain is KAGVTQTPRYLIKTRGQQVTLSCSPISGHRSVSWYQQTPGQGLQFLFEYFSETQRNKGNFPGRFSGRQFSNSRSEMNVSTLELGDSALYLCASSLNTYNTEAFFGQGTRLTVV.

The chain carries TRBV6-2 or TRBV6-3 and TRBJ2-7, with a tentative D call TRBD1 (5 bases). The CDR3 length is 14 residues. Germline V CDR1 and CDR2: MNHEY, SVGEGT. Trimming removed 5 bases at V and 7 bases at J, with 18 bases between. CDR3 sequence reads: CASSRTGLQGEQYF. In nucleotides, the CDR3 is TGTGCCAGCAGTCGAACCGGGCTGCAGGGAGAGCAGTACTTC.

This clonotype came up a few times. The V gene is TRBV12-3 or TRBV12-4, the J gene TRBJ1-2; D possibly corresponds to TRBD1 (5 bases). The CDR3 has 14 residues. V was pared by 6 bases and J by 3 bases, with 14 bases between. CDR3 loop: CASSPGGADYGYTF. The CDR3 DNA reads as TGTGCCAGCAGCCCAGGTGGGGCGGACTATGGCTACACCTTC.

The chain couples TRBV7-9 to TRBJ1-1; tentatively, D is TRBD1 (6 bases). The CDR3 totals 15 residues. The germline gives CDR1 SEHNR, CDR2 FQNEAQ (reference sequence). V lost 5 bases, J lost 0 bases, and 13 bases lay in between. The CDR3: CASSEGQSMNTEAFF. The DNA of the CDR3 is TGTGCCAGCAGCGAAGGACAGAGTATGAACACTGAAGCTTTCTTT.

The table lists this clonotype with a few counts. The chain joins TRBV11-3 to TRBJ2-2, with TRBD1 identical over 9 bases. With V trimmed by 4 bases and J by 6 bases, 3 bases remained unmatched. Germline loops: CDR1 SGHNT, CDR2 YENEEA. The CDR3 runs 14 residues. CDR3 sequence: CASSSTGGSGELFF. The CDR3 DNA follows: TGTGCCAGCAGCTCTACAGGGGGCTCCGGGGAGCTGTTTTTT.

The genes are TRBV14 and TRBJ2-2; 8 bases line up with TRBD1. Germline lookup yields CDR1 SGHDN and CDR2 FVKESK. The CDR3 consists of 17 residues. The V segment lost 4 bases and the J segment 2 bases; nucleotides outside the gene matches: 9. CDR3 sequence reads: CASSPLQDRENTGELFF. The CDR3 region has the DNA TGTGCCAGCAGCCCACTTCAGGACAGGGAAAACACCGGGGAGCTGTTTTTT.

In DNA, the CDR3 is TGCAGTGCTAGAGATTGGGTAGCGGGGGGTAGTACGCAGTATTTT. Protein: CSARDWVAGGSTQYF. V usage is TRBV20-1 and J usage is TRBJ2-3, with 10 bases that match TRBD2. This CDR3 spans 15 amino acids. The germline V gene has CDR1 DFQATT and CDR2 SNEGSKA (reference sequence). Trimming took 0 bases from V and 8 from J; bases not matched to a gene: 8.